This section outlines one T cell receptor beta chain sequence together with its context. What it recognizes is unknown. Germline values: CDR1 DFQATT, CDR2 SNEGSKA (reference sequence). Trimming stripped 6 bases from V and 8 bases from J, with 11 bases between. The CDR3 covers 11 residues. This sample stems from a study of identical twins. Whole-study findings and limits: Compared with unrelated sharing, twin-shared out-of-frame alpha sequences had more low-probability sequences.

TCRdb reanalysed the 5' RACE reads using MiXCR and keeps one entry per CDR3 protein. The table has 500,000 or so distinct CDR3 sequences, roughly an eighth seen once. Only healthy Caucasians were included as donors. This sample was also put to use in a study of yellow fever vaccine responses in identical twins.

Sequencing was carried out using CD4+ T cells sorted from blood. This clonotype originated in a woman between 18 and 29 years old in good health. The rearrangement links TRBV20-1 to TRBJ2-1; no clear D gene. In DNA form, the CDR3 reads TGCAGTGCCCGCCTCCTTGATGAGCAGTTCTTC. Translation gives CSARLLDEQFF.